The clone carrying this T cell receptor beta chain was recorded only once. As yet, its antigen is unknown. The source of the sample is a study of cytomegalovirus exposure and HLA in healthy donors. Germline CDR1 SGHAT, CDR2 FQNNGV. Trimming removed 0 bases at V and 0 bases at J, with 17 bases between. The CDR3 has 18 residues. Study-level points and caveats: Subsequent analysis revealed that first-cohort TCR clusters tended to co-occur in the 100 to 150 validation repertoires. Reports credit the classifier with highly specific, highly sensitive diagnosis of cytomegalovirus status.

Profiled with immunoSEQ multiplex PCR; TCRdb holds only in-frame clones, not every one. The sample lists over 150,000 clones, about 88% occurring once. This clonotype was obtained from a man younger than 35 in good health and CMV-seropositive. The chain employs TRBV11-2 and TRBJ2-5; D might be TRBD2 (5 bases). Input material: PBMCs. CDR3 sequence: CASSLDTALAGDQETQYF. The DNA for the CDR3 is TGTGCCAGCAGCTTAGATACGGCCCTAGCCGGAGACCAAGAGACCCAGTACTTC. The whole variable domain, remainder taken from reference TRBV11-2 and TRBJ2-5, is EAGVAQSPRYKIIEKRQSVAFWCNPISGHATLYWYQQILGQGPKLLIQFQNNGVVDDSQLPKDRFSAERLKGVDSTLKIQPAKLEDSAVYLCASSLDTALAGDQETQYFGPGTRLLVL.